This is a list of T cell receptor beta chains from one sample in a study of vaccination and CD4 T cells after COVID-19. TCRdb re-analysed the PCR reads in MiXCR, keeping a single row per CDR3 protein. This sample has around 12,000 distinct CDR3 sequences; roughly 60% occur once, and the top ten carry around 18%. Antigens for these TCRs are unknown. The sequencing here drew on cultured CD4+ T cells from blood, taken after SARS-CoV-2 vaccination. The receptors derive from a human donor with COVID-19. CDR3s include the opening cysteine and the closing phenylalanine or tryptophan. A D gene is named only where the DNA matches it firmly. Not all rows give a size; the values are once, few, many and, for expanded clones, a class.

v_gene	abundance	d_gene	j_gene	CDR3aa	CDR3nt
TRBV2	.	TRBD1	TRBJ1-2	CASRLGQGYGYTF	TGTGCCAGCAGACTAGGACAGGGTTATGGCTACACCTTC
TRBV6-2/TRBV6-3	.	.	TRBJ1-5	CASSRPRAHGDQPQHF	TGTGCCAGCAGCCGACCTCGGGCTCATGGGGATCAGCCCCAGCATTTT
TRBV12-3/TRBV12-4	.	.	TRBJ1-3	CASTLRTVTGNTIYF	TGTGCCAGCACCCTACGGACAGTTACTGGAAACACCATATATTTT
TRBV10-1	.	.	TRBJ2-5	CASSGNSVETQYF	TGCGCCAGCAGTGGGAATTCGGTGGAGACCCAGTACTTC
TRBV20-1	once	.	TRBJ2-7	CSASGGGPSEQYF	TGCAGTGCTAGTGGCGGGGGCCCGTCCGAGCAGTACTTC
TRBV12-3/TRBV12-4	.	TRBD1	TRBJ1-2	CASSLTGALNYGYTF	TGTGCCAGCAGTTTGACAGGGGCCTTAAACTATGGCTACACCTTC
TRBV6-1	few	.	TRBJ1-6	CASREVSDNSPLHF	TGTGCCAGCAGGGAAGTCTCGGATAATTCACCCCTCCACTTT
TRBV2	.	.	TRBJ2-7	CASSEGGEQYF	TGTGCCAGCAGTGAAGGGGGCGAGCAGTACTTC
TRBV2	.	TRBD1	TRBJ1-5	CASSVNRDSNQPQHF	TGTGCCAGCAGCGTCAACCGGGACAGTAATCAGCCCCAGCATTTT
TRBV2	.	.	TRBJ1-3	CASSGQGVGNTIYF	TGTGCCAGCAGTGGGCAGGGAGTAGGAAACACCATATATTTT
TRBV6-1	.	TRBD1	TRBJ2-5	CASSPGQADRETQYF	TGTGCCAGCAGTCCCGGACAGGCCGATAGGGAGACCCAGTACTTC
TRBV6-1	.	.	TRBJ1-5	CASSELGGPQHF	TGTGCCAGCAGTGAACTTGGGGGACCCCAGCATTTT
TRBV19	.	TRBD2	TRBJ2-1	CASSNPGLAGANEQFF	TGTGCCAGTAGTAATCCGGGACTAGCGGGTGCAAATGAGCAGTTCTTC
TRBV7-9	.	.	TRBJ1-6	CASSLGGGGSSYNSPLHF	TGTGCCAGCAGCTTGGGAGGTGGTGGAAGCTCCTATAATTCACCCCTCCACTTT
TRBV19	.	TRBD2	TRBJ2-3	CASSIGGGTDTQYF	TGTGCCAGTAGTATCGGGGGGGGCACAGATACGCAGTATTTT
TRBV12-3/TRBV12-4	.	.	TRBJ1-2	CASSRGASSYGYTF	TGTGCCAGCAGTCGAGGGGCCAGCAGCTATGGCTACACCTTC
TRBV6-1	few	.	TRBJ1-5	CATRTRDGRNQPQHF	TGTGCCACCCGGACCAGGGACGGGCGCAATCAGCCCCAGCATTTT
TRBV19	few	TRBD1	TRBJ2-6	CASRTTGQAGANVLTF	TGTGCCAGTCGGACGACAGGGCAGGCTGGGGCCAACGTCCTGACTTTC